One sample yielded the 21 T cell receptor beta chains listed below, sequenced in a study of T-cell reconstitution after alpha-beta-depleted transplantation in children (dated by TCRdb to between 2015 and 2016). The library was produced with PCR. The run used an Illumina HiSeq 2500. TCR libraries were prepared with molecular barcoding, using unique molecular identifiers to normalize TCRbeta repertoire quantification. The public reads were reanalyzed by TCRdb: fastp trimming at Q25, MiXCR alignment, in-frame beta chains only. Every entry covers one CDR3 protein and lists the most common genes and DNA from its rows. Here the sample has approximately 350,000 distinct CDR3 sequences; over 9% occur a single time. The leading ten clones occupy around 2.3% of the sample. The sample consisted of PBMCs from the stem cell graft donor, taken from the stem cell graft. Every receptor here comes from a human donor who donated a stem cell graft to a child with acute lymphoblastic leukemia.

The gene calls are TRBV20-1 and TRBJ2-7; 8 nucleotides match TRBD1. The CDR3 has 15 amino acids. The V segment lost 6 bases and the J segment 0 bases; nucleotides outside the gene matches: 10. CDR1 and CDR2 from the germline V gene are DFQATT and SNEGSKA (reference sequence). The CDR3 DNA is TGCAGTGCGCCCCGTTGGACAGGGTTCTCCTACGAGCAGTACTTC. Translation gives CSAPRWTGFSYEQYF.

CDR3 loop: CSARDSRQGGSLLSNQPQHF. The CDR3 coding sequence is TGCAGTGCTAGAGATAGCCGACAGGGAGGGAGCCTACTTAGCAATCAGCCCCAGCATTTT. The genes are TRBV20-1 and TRBJ1-5, with 7 bases aligning to TRBD1. The CDR3 extends over 20 amino acids. V shed 0 bases, J shed 0 bases, and the junction held 17 bases outside the gene matches. Germline assignment: CDR1 DFQATT and CDR2 SNEGSKA (reference sequence).

J is TRBJ2-7 and V is TRBV2, with D possibly being TRBD1 (6 bases). The CDR3 covers 12 residues. Trimming removed 1 base from V and 5 bases from J, with 6 bases in between. From germline, CDR1 is SNHLY and CDR2 FYNNEI. The CDR3 loop reads CASSEEGDEQYF. The CDR3 DNA reads as TGTGCCAGCAGTGAAGAGGGGGACGAGCAGTACTTC.

The rearrangement uses TRBV20-1 and TRBJ1-2, with 9 bases matching TRBD1. Germline CDR1 reads DFQATT; CDR2 reads SNEGSKA (reference sequence). V lost 2 bases, J lost 6 bases, and 16 bases stayed unmatched. This CDR3 is 17 amino acids long. As DNA, the CDR3 is TGCAGTGCTAGATTCCCCGGGACAGGGCGCTTTTGGGATGGCTACACCTTC. It is translated as CSARFPGTGRFWDGYTF.

This clonotype showed up just a few times. The V gene is TRBV12-3 or TRBV12-4, the J gene TRBJ1-4, with D maybe TRBD1 (5 bases). The CDR3 covers 18 residues. V lost 1 base and J 3 bases, leaving 18 bases between the germline ends. The CDR3: CASSLGGYRDGPNEKLFF. The CDR3 region has the DNA TGTGCCAGCAGTTTAGGGGGGTATCGGGATGGCCCTAATGAAAAACTGTTTTTT.

This clonotype was observed a handful of times. The chain has TRBV11-2 and TRBJ2-1, with TRBD2 as a possible D gene (6 bases). The V end was cut by 5 bases, the J end by 2 bases, with 25 bases between. Looked up from germline, CDR1 is SGHAT and CDR2 is FQNNGV. CDR3 length: 19 residues. DNA for the CDR3: TGTGCCAGCAGCCGGCTGGGTTTTTTTGGGAGGTCCACCTACAATGAGCAGTTCTTC. Protein: CASSRLGFFGRSTYNEQFF.

This clonotype was found many times. The CDR3 nucleotides read TGTGCCAGCAGCTTAATGGGGACAGTGGGAGATACGCAGTATTTT. Protein sequence: CASSLMGTVGDTQYF. The gene calls are TRBV7-2 and TRBJ2-3; 7 positions agree with TRBD1. Germline V lookup: CDR1 SGHTA, CDR2 FQGNSA. This CDR3 has 15 amino acids. The J segment lost 5 bases and the V segment lost 2 bases, leaving 7 bases of the junction unmatched.

Only a few counts were recorded for this clonotype. This chain links TRBV4-3 with TRBJ2-2; D is ambiguous. V was shortened by 5 bases and J by 1 base, with 11 bases between the two germline ends. There are 15 residues in the CDR3. Germline V gives CDR1 LGHNA, CDR2 YSLEER. CDR3 protein: CASSEGALNTGELFF. CDR3 DNA sequence: TGCGCCAGCAGCGAAGGAGCGCTGAACACCGGGGAGCTGTTTTTT.

This clonotype was counted ten times or more. V is TRBV7-9 and J is TRBJ1-1; D may be TRBD1 (6 bases). Germline values: CDR1 SEHNR, CDR2 FQNEAQ (reference sequence). This CDR3 comprises 14 residues. Trimming left V 5 bases short and J 1 base short, with 11 bases between. The CDR3 coding sequence is TGTGCCAGCAGCCCATGGACAGAGAACACTGAAGCTTTCTTT. Its translation is CASSPWTENTEAFF.

The table lists this clonotype with a count of one. V and J are TRBV6-4 and TRBJ2-6; maybe TRBD2 (6 bases). Deletions cut 6 bases from V and 1 base from J, with 10 bases between. Germline V gene data show CDR1 as MRHNA and CDR2 as SNTAGT. This CDR3 has 15 residues. CDR3 sequence: CASSMGGSGANVLTF. DNA for the CDR3: TGTGCCAGCAGCATGGGGGGATCTGGGGCCAACGTCCTGACTTTC.

This clonotype was recorded many times. The rearrangement uses TRBV11-2 and TRBJ1-2, with D uncertain. CDR1 is SGHAT and CDR2 is FQNNGV in the germline V gene. V dropped 1 base and J dropped 3 bases, with 12 bases sitting between them. The CDR3 is 15 amino acids. The CDR3 sequence: CASSLGAGSDYGYTF. The CDR3 nucleotides are TGTGCCAGCAGCTTAGGGGCAGGATCGGACTATGGCTACACCTTC.

V gene TRBV12-3 or TRBV12-4 combines with J gene TRBJ1-6; unclear D gene. CDR3 length: 13 residues. Deletions cut 3 bases from V and 7 bases from J, with 7 bases between. The CDR3 DNA follows: TGTGCCAGCAGTTTGGACGGAAATTCACCCCTCCACTTT. Protein: CASSLDGNSPLHF.

The table lists this clonotype with a few counts. The gene calls are TRBV5-6 and TRBJ2-2; TRBD1 aligns across 10 bases. Germline V gene data show CDR1 as SGHDT and CDR2 as YYEEEE. This CDR3 comprises 14 residues. The trim removed 3 bases at V and 5 bases at J, leaving 1 base unmatched. For the CDR3, the DNA is TGTGCCAGCAGCTGGACAGGGGGGACCGGGGAGCTGTTTTTT. Translated: CASSWTGGTGELFF.

This clonotype was observed a few times. This chain uses TRBV5-5 with TRBJ2-1, with TRBD2 matching over 12 bases. Germline loops: CDR1 SGHKS, CDR2 YYEKEE (reference sequence). CDR3 length: 15 residues. V dropped 4 bases and J dropped 8; count of bases not matched to a gene: 7. CDR3 protein: CASSVLAGGVDEQFF. CDR3 DNA: TGTGCCAGCAGCGTACTAGCGGGAGGCGTGGATGAGCAGTTCTTC.

This clonotype was counted between two and nine times. This chain uses TRBV12-3 or TRBV12-4 with TRBJ1-2; 8 bases match TRBD1. The V segment lost 3 bases and the J segment 8 bases; nucleotides outside the gene matches: 11. The CDR3 consists of 15 residues. CDR3 amino acids: CASSLGDRSRSGYTF. The CDR3 nucleotides read TGTGCCAGCAGTTTGGGGGACAGGAGCCGAAGCGGCTACACCTTC.

J is TRBJ2-7 and V is TRBV20-1; weak D call: TRBD2 (6 bases). Germline V gene sequence: CDR1 DFQATT, CDR2 SNEGSKA (reference sequence). The V gene lost 2 bases and the J gene lost 7 bases, with 36 bases spanning the gap. This CDR3 has 20 amino acids. The CDR3 is CSARPPGGAGGSFSLREQYF. The CDR3 coding sequence is TGCAGTGCTAGACCCCCCGGCGGGGCAGGAGGGTCTTTTAGCTTGAGGGAGCAGTACTTC.

CDR3 region: CASSPTIIRETQYF. CDR3 coding DNA: TGTGCCAGCAGCCCTACTATTATAAGAGAGACCCAGTACTTC. The gene calls are TRBV28 and TRBJ2-5; D remains unclear. The CDR3 runs to 14 residues. The V gene lost 6 bases and the J gene lost 4 bases, with 15 bases spanning the gap. Germline CDR1 and CDR2: MDHEN and SYDVKM.

V is TRBV4-2 and J is TRBJ2-7, with 8 bases identical to TRBD2. This CDR3 region has 14 residues. Germline trimming cut 0 bases from V and 6 bases from J; bases unmatched to any gene: 4. Germline values: CDR1 LGHNA, CDR2 YNFKEQ. This chain's CDR3 is CASSQDGTSREQYF. CDR3 DNA sequence: TGTGCCAGCAGCCAAGATGGGACTAGTCGCGAGCAGTACTTC.

This chain uses TRBV30 with TRBJ2-2; perhaps TRBD1 as D (6 bases). From germline, CDR1 is GTSNPN and CDR2 SVGIG (reference sequence). V lost 2 bases, J lost 4 bases, and 14 bases lay in between. The CDR3 is made up of 15 amino acids. CDR3 nucleotides: TGTGCCTGGAGTTCCGAGGGGGTGATCACCGGGGAGCTGTTTTTT. This sequence encodes CAWSSEGVITGELFF.

In its sample, this clonotype was seen a few times. The rearrangement joins TRBV6-2 or TRBV6-3 to TRBJ2-1, with a weak D call TRBD2 (5 bases). Germline lookup yields CDR1 MNHEY and CDR2 SVGEGT. CDR3 length: 14 residues. Deletions cut 4 bases from V and 7 bases from J, with 14 bases between. The CDR3 loop reads CASSSRPTRNEQFF. The CDR3 nucleotides read TGTGCCAGCAGTTCCCGACCTACTAGGAATGAGCAGTTCTTC.

Notes on this clonotype: A clone one base away is much larger, so this may be a read error. V is TRBV5-6 and J is TRBJ2-7, with D unclear. V lost 2 bases and J lost 3, with 6 bases in between. There are 12 residues in the CDR3. Per germline, CDR1 SGHDT and CDR2 YYEEEE. The CDR3 DNA reads TGTGCCAGCAGCTTAGGGATCTACGAGCAGTACTTC. Protein sequence: CASSLGIYEQYF.